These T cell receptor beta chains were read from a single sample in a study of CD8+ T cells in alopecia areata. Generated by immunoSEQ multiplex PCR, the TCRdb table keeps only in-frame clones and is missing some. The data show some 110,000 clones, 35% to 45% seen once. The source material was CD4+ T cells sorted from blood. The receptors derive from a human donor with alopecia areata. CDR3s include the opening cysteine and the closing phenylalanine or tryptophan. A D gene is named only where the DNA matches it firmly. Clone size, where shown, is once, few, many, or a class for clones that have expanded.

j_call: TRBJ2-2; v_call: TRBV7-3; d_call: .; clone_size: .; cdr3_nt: TGTGCCAGCAGCTTAGCCGGTGGGACAAACACCGGGGAGCTGTTTTTT; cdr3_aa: CASSLAGGTNTGELFF
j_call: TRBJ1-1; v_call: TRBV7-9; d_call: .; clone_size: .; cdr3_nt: TGTGCCAGCAGCTTACAAGTGAACACTGAAGCTTTCTTT; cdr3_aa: CASSLQVNTEAFF
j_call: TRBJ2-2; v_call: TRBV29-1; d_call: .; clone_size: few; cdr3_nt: TGCAGCGTTGGGAAAACTACGAACACCGGGGAGCTGTTTTTT; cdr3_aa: CSVGKTTNTGELFF
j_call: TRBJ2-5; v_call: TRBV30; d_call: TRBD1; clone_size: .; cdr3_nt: TGTGCCTGGGAGCAGGGGGTTGGGGAGACCCAGTACTTC; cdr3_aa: CAWEQGVGETQYF
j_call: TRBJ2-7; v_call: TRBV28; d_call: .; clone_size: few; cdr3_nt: TGTGCCAGCAGTCACTACGAGCAGTACTTC; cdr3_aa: CASSHYEQYF
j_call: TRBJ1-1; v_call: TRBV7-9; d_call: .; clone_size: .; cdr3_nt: TGTGCCAGCAGACCTGGACCCCAAGGGGCGAACACTGAAGCTTTCTTT; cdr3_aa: CASRPGPQGANTEAFF
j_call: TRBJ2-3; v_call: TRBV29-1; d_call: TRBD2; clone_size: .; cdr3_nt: TGCAGCGTTGTAGCTAGCGGGGGGGGCACAGATACGCAGTATTTT; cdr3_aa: CSVVASGGGTDTQYF
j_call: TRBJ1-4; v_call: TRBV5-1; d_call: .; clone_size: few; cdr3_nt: TGCGCCAGCAGCTTGGACGGAAAGATGCTGTTTTTT; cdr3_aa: CASSLDGKMLFF
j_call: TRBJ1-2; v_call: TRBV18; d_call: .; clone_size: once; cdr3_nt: TGTGCCAGCTCACCACCCAAGGCACCCGGGGATGGCTACACCTTC; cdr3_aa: CASSPPKAPGDGYTF
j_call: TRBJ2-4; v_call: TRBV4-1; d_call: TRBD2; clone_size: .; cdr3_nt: TGCGCCAGCAGCCAAGGGTTACTATCAGAGCGGGGGCGGGGAAACATTCAGTACTTC; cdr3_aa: CASSQGLLSERGRGNIQYF
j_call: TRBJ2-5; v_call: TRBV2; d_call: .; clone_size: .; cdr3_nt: TGTGCCAGCAGCGGACGGGAGACCCAGTACTTC; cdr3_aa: CASSGRETQYF
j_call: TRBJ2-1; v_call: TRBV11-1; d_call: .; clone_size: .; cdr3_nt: TGTGCCAGCAGCTCCTTCGGGGAGCAGTTCTTC; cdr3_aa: CASSSFGEQFF
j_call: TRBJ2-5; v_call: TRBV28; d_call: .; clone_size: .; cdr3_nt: TGTGCCAGCAGTTTCATGGCCTCAGACGGGGAGACCCAGTACTTC; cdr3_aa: CASSFMASDGETQYF
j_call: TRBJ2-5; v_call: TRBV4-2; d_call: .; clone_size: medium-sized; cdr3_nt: TGTGCCAGCAGCCAAGCGTACTTACAAGAGACCCAGTACTTC; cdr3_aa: CASSQAYLQETQYF
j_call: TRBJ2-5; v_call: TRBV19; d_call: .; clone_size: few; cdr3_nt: TGTGCCAGTAGTATTCGGGAGACCCAGTACTTC; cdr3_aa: CASSIRETQYF
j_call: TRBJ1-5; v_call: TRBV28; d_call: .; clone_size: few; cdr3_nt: TGTGCCAGCAGTACCCTGCCCCCGGGACAGCCCCAGCATTTT; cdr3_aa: CASSTLPPGQPQHF
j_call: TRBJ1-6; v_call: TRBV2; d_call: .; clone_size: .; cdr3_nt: TGTGCCAGCGGGGACAACGATTCACCCCTCCACTTT; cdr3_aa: CASGDNDSPLHF
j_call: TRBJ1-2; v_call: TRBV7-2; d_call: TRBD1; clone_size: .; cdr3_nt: TGTGCCAGCAGCGAAGGACAGGGCGGGGATGGCTACACCTTC; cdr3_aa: CASSEGQGGDGYTF
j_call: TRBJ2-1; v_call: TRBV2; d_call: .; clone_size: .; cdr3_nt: TGTGCCAGCAGTGTCAGCAATGAGCAGTTCTTC; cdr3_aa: CASSVSNEQFF
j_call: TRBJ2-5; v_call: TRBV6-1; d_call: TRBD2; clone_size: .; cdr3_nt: TGTGCCAGCAGTTGGGGGGGAAAAGAGACCCAGTACTTC; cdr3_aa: CASSWGGKETQYF
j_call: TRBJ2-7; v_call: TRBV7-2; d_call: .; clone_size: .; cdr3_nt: TGTGCCAGCAGCTTGGAAAAGGGTCGGTACGAGCAGTACTTC; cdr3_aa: CASSLEKGRYEQYF
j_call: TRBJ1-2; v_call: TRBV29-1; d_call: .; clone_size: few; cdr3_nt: TGCAGCGTTGGGCGAGGGGCGCGAGGCTATGGCTACACCTTC; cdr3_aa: CSVGRGARGYGYTF
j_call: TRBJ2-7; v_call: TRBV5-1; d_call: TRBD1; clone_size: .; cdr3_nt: TGCGCCAGCAGCCCCCGGCCGGGACAGGGCAACGAGCAGTACTTC; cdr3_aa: CASSPRPGQGNEQYF
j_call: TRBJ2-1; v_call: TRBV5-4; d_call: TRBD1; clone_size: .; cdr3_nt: TGTGCCAGCAGCACCGCAGTAGGACAGGGCTACAATGAGCAGTTCTTC; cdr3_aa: CASSTAVGQGYNEQFF
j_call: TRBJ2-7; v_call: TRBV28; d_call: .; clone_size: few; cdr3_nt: TGTGCCAGCAGGCCCCTCTCCCTGCCCACTCTATCCTACGAGCAGTACTTC; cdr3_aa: CASRPLSLPTLSYEQYF
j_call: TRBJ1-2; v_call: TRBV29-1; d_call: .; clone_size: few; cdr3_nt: TGCAGCGTTGGCGGGGTTAACTATGGCTACACCTTC; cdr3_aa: CSVGGVNYGYTF
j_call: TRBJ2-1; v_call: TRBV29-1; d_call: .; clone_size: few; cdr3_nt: TGCAGCGTCCTGGGTACCGTTGGCCATGAGCAGTTCTTC; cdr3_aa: CSVLGTVGHEQFF
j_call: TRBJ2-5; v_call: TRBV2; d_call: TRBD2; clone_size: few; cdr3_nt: TGTGCCAGTCGAGCGGGGGGTAAAGAGACCCAGTACTTC; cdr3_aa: CASRAGGKETQYF
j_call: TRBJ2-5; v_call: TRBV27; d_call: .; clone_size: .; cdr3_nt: TGTGCCAGCAGTTTCTCCCGCTGGGGGCAAGAGACCCAGTACTTC; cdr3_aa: CASSFSRWGQETQYF
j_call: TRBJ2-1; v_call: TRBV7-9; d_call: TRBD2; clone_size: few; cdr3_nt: TGTGCCAGCAGCTCCTCTCCTAGCGGGATGGGCAATGAGCAGTTCTTC; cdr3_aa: CASSSSPSGMGNEQFF